This is a list of T cell receptor beta chains from one sample in a study of T cell responses to AZD1222 COVID-19 vaccine. Sequencing was performed with immunoSEQ multiplex PCR; in TCRdb, only in-frame clones are kept and a portion is missing. The sample lists around 130,000 clones, 92% occurring once. Here the sequenced sample was peripheral blood, taken on day 0 of AZD1222 vaccination. The receptors shown here come from an adult in good health. Both conserved end residues are part of each CDR3. The order of the fields is D gene, J gene, V gene, clone size, CDR3 DNA, CDR3 protein. A D gene is named only where the DNA matches it firmly. Size tells how often a clone was seen (once, few, many) or the class of an expanded clone, and some rows leave it out.

>TRBD1|TRBJ1-2|TRBV7-8|-
TGTGCCAGCAGCTCGCAGGGGGCGCCCCATGGCTACACCTTC
CASSSQGAPHGYTF
>TRBD2|TRBJ2-2|TRBV7-2|once
TGTGCCAGCAGCTTAATTCGGCTAGCGGGAAATCGACTCGGGGAGCTGTTTTTT
CASSLIRLAGNRLGELFF
>-|TRBJ2-7|TRBV7-2|-
TGTGCCAGCAGCTTAAAATCAGGCCGACTCTACGAGCAGTACTTC
CASSLKSGRLYEQYF
>TRBD1|TRBJ1-5|TRBV15|-
TGTGCCACCAGCAGAGATCCGGGGACAGGGCTCGAGCCCCAGCATTTT
CATSRDPGTGLEPQHF
>-|TRBJ1-2|TRBV7-9|-
TGTGCCAGCAGCGTCGACGCAGGGGACCTAGGTGGCTACACCTTC
CASSVDAGDLGGYTF
>TRBD1|TRBJ1-5|TRBV18|-
TGTGCCAGCTCGGACAGGGGCCAAAATCAGCCCCAGCATTTT
CASSDRGQNQPQHF
>TRBD1|TRBJ1-1|TRBV29-1|-
TGCAGCTTTCTCTGGACAGGTAGGGTAGCTTTCTTT
CSFLWTGRVAFF
>-|TRBJ1-5|TRBV9|-
TGTGCCAGCAGCGTAGGGTTAGGGGATCAGCCCCAGCATTTT
CASSVGLGDQPQHF
>TRBD1|TRBJ2-5|TRBV7-9|-
TGTGCCAGCACCCCCAGGGGGCCGGAGACCCAGTACTTC
CASTPRGPETQYF
>-|TRBJ1-1|TRBV27|-
TGTGCCAGCAGTTGGGCTTCCCGGAACACTGAAGCTTTCTTT
CASSWASRNTEAFF
>TRBD1|TRBJ1-2|TRBV5-1|-
TGCGCCAGCAGCCCCTCCGCCGGGACAGGGGGCAGTGGCTACACCTTC
CASSPSAGTGGSGYTF
>TRBD1|TRBJ1-6|TRBV30|-
TGTGCCTGGAGTACCGGGACAGGAAGTTCACCCCTCCACTTT
CAWSTGTGSSPLHF
>TRBD2|TRBJ2-7|TRBV5-4|few
TGTGCCAGCAGCTTTAGCGGGGGTAATCTCGACGAGCAGTACTTC
CASSFSGGNLDEQYF
>TRBD2|TRBJ2-3|TRBV5-4|-
TGTGCCAGCAGTCCTACCGGGGGGGCCGGAGATACGCAGTATTTT
CASSPTGGAGDTQYF
>-|TRBJ2-3|TRBV6-2/TRBV6-3|-
TGTGCCAGCAGTCCCCCTTGGGCTACAGATACGCAGTATTTT
CASSPPWATDTQYF
>-|TRBJ1-2|TRBV24-1|-
TGTGCCACCAGTGATTTTTCGGGAACCGGCTACACCTTC
CATSDFSGTGYTF
>TRBD2|TRBJ2-1|TRBV7-6|-
TGTGCCAGCAGCTTACTAGCGGGGGGTCCTCTCAATGAGCAGTTCTTC
CASSLLAGGPLNEQFF
>-|TRBJ2-1|TRBV11-3|-
TGTGCCAGCAGCCCGGACAGTTCCCGCAATGAGCAGTTCTTC
CASSPDSSRNEQFF
>TRBD1|TRBJ2-3|TRBV2|-
TGTGCCAGCGGAGGACAGGGGGTAGGGACAGATACGCAGTATTTT
CASGGQGVGTDTQYF
>-|TRBJ1-5|TRBV7-2|-
TGTGCCAGCAGCTTAGAGGGCTTCAATCAGCCCCAGCATTTT
CASSLEGFNQPQHF
>-|TRBJ2-5|TRBV2|-
TGTGCCAGCAGTGCCGGAATGGGAGAGACCCAGTACTTC
CASSAGMGETQYF
>-|TRBJ2-2|TRBV4-1|few
TGCGCCAGCAGCCAAGATACCGGGAGAGGCACCGGGGAGCTGTTTTTT
CASSQDTGRGTGELFF
>-|TRBJ2-1|TRBV7-7|once
TGTGCTAGCAGCTTGGCAGAAGGTGGTGAGCAGTTCTTC
CASSLAEGGEQFF
>-|TRBJ2-1|TRBV9|-
TGTGCCAGCAGCCCCCAACCTAGGGGATACCTCGACTCCTACAATGAGCAGTTCTTC
CASSPQPRGYLDSYNEQFF
>TRBD1|TRBJ1-2|TRBV27|-
TGTGCCAGCAGCCCTGACCGGGACAGGGGAGATTGGGACTATGGCTACACCTTC
CASSPDRDRGDWDYGYTF
>-|TRBJ1-3|TRBV5-8|-
TGTGCCAGCAGCTGGTCGGGGAGCTCTGGAAACACCATATATTTT
CASSWSGSSGNTIYF
>TRBD1|TRBJ1-2|TRBV11-2|-
TGTGCCAGCAGCTTAGCGGGACAGGGTGGCGGCTACACCTTC
CASSLAGQGGGYTF
>-|TRBJ1-2|TRBV11-2|-
TGTGCCAGCACCCCATCGGTCGGTGGCTACACCTTC
CASTPSVGGYTF
>TRBD2|TRBJ2-1|TRBV10-3|-
TGTGCCATCAGAACCCCGGGACTAGCGGGGGGGCCGGGGTACAATGAGCAGTTCTTC
CAIRTPGLAGGPGYNEQFF
>TRBD1|TRBJ1-1|TRBV11-2|few
TGTGCCAGCAGCCTCACACAGGGGTCTGAAGCTTTCTTT
CASSLTQGSEAFF
>TRBD2|TRBJ2-1|TRBV7-9|-
TGTGCCAGCAGCGGAACCCTCCTAGCGGGAAGCTCCTACAATGAGCAGTTCTTC
CASSGTLLAGSSYNEQFF
>-|TRBJ1-1|TRBV12-3/TRBV12-4|-
TGTGCCAGCAAGGTTCTGGTGGCGATTGAAGCTTTCTTT
CASKVLVAIEAFF
>-|TRBJ1-6|TRBV21-1|-
TGTGCCAGCAGCAAAGCGGAGGGAAGCTCCTATAATTCACCCCTCCACTTT
CASSKAEGSSYNSPLHF
>TRBD2|TRBJ2-2|TRBV4-3|-
TGCGCCAGCAGCCCAAGGGCGGGAGGGGCCGGCGGGGAGCTGTTTTTT
CASSPRAGGAGGELFF
>TRBD2|TRBJ2-5|TRBV19|-
TGTGCCAGTAGTATAGGGGGTAGCGGGAGTAGGGAGACCCAGTACTTC
CASSIGGSGSRETQYF
>TRBD1|TRBJ1-3|TRBV9|-
TGTGCCAGCAGCCCCCGCTCGGGACAGGGGGTCGACTCTGGAAACACCATATATTTT
CASSPRSGQGVDSGNTIYF
>-|TRBJ2-2|TRBV29-1|once
TGCAGCGTTGAAAAATGGGGCAGGGGAAACGGGGAGCTGTTTTTT
CSVEKWGRGNGELFF
>-|TRBJ2-2|TRBV5-1|-
TGCGCCAGCAGCCTGGGGGACTTCACCGGGGAGCTGTTTTTT
CASSLGDFTGELFF
>-|TRBJ1-4|TRBV7-9|-
TGTGCCAGCAGCACGGGACGTCTATTAACTAATGAAAAACTGTTTTTT
CASSTGRLLTNEKLFF
>TRBD1|TRBJ1-2|TRBV11-2|-
TGTGCCAGCAGCTTACTCGGGACAGGGGCTGGCGGAAACTATGGCTACACCTTC
CASSLLGTGAGGNYGYTF